Each of the 29 T cell receptor beta chains below was sequenced from the same sample in a study of tumor and adjacent non-tumor tissue in lung cancer. Three rounds of nested PCR, following a modified ARM-PCR protocol, produced the TCRbeta library. TCRdb ran MiXCR on the multiplex PCR reads and lists one entry per CDR3 protein. The repertoire has 60,000 to 90,000 distinct CDR3 sequences, around four fifths of them found once; the top ten carry over 9.5%. The template was RNA from unsorted bulk tissue. Sequencing input: lung tumor tissue. The receptors originated from a woman in her fifties or sixties with non-small cell lung cancer.

Comments on this clonotype: The germline gene is not matched at one end of the junction; a read error may be the cause. The chain combines TRBV6-5 with TRBJ1-2; weak D call: TRBD1 (5 bases). The CDR3 extends over 15 amino acids. In germline, CDR1 is MNHEY, CDR2 SVGAGI. The CDR3 spells CASSYATTVNCGYTF. Here the CDR3 DNA reads TGTGCCAGCAGTTACGCGACGACAGTTAACTGTGGCTACACCTTC.

This chain uses TRBV29-1 with TRBJ2-7; D remains ambiguous. From germline, CDR1 is SQVTM and CDR2 ANQGSEA. This CDR3 spans 14 amino acids. Trimming stripped 6 bases from V and 1 base from J, with 16 bases between. The CDR3 reads CSVGLRKVSYEQYF. The CDR3 DNA follows: TGCAGCGTCGGCCTCAGAAAGGTTTCCTACGAGCAGTACTTC.

The sample holds one count of this clonotype. The germline gene is not matched at one end of the junction; a read error may be the cause. The rearrangement links TRBV29-1 to TRBJ2-7, with 9 bases aligning to TRBD2. CDR1 is SQVTM, CDR2 ANQGSEA, per germline. The CDR3 consists of 13 residues. In nucleotides, the CDR3 is TGTAGCGTTACAGGGACTAGCCCCTACGAGTATTACTTC. This codes for CSVTGTSPYEYYF.

This clonotype was seen a few times. The V gene is TRBV27, the J gene TRBJ1-6; D might be TRBD1 (5 bases). The CDR3 length is 14 residues. Trimming removed 3 bases from V and 7 bases from J, with 10 bases in between. Germline V CDR1 and CDR2: MNHEY, SMNVEV (reference sequence). CDR3: CASSFAGRNSPLHF. The CDR3 region has the DNA TGTGCCAGCAGTTTCGCAGGGAGAAATTCACCCCTCCACTTT.

Remarks on this clonotype: A read error is likely, as this CDR3 ends without the conserved phenylalanine or tryptophan. The limits of the CDR3 on the DNA are not certain, so only TCRdb's listed CDR3 is given. The V and J genes are TRBV6-5 and TRBJ2-1; the table's D call, TRBD1, has no DNA check behind it. The CDR3 comprises 16 residues, both ends counted. Germline lookup yields CDR1 MNHEY and CDR2 SVGAGI. CDR3 protein: CASSTIRTGKYIEKFL.

For this clonotype: One end of the junction is discordant with germline, which a read error may explain. This sequence joins TRBV6-5 and TRBJ2-3; possible D gene TRBD1, 6 bases. This CDR3 region has 14 residues. In germline, CDR1 is MNHEY, CDR2 SVGAGI. The CDR3 reads CASRRTGDTETQYF. CDR3 coding DNA: TGTGCCAGCAGAAGGACTGGGGACACAGAAACGCAGTATTTT.

On this clonotype itself: Without the conserved terminal phenylalanine or tryptophan, this CDR3 likely stems from a read error. The chain uses TRBV11-3 and TRBJ2-5; 7 bases match TRBD2. The CDR3 spans 13 residues. The germline CDR1 and CDR2 sequences are SGHNT and YENEEA. The chain's CDR3 is CASSFGAGEAQYL. As DNA, the CDR3 is TGTGCCAGTAGCTTTGGTGCGGGAGAGGCCCAGTACCTC.

About this clonotype itself: A much larger clone lies a single base off, so this may be a read error. This rearrangement joins TRBV4-1 to TRBJ1-5; TRBD1 might be the D (6 bases). CDR3 length: 13 amino acids. In germline, CDR1 is MGHRA, CDR2 YSYEKL. CDR3 in DNA: TGCGCCAACAGCCAGGGGATGTCTCAGCCCCAGCATTTT. This sequence encodes CANSQGMSQPQHF.

To note about this clonotype: Since no conserved phenylalanine or tryptophan closes the CDR3, a read error is the likely cause. The DNA is omitted, as the CDR3 cannot be located on it reliably, and the CDR3 follows TCRdb's listing. The rearrangement links TRBV10-3 to TRBJ2-7; TRBD2, as called in the table, went unchecked against the DNA. CDR1 and CDR2 (germline): ENHRY, SYGVKD. The CDR3 adds up to 13 amino acids, both ends counted. The CDR3 sequence: CAIGGINTYEQYL.

As regards this clonotype: An end of the junction does not agree with germline; a read error may underlie this. V usage is TRBV5-5 and J usage is TRBJ2-7; TRBD1 matches at 8 bases. The CDR3 is made up of 15 amino acids. Germline V gene lookup returns CDR1 SGHKS and CDR2 YYEKEE (reference sequence). CDR3 nucleotides: TGTGCCAACAGCTCAACTCCGGGACAGGACTACGAGCAGTACTTC. Residues: CANSSTPGQDYEQYF. Drawing the rest from reference TRBV5-5 and TRBJ2-7, the complete variable domain is DAGVTQSPTHLIKTRGQQVTLRCSPISGHKSVSWYQQVLGQGPQFIFQYYEKEERGRGNFPDRFSARQFPNYSSELNVNALLLGDSALYLCANSSTPGQDYEQYFGPGTRLTVT.

The rearrangement links TRBV10-3 to TRBJ2-2; D remains unclear. CDR3 size: 13 residues. Germline assignment: CDR1 ENHRY and CDR2 SYGVKD. Trimming pared 10 bases from V and 5 bases from J, leaving 14 bases between. The CDR3 loop is CATNPITTGELFF. For the CDR3, the DNA is TGTGCCACCAATCCGATAACAACCGGGGAGCTGTTTTTT.

The chain employs TRBV29-1 and TRBJ2-7; 9 nucleotides line up with TRBD1. The CDR3 is 15 residues long. Trimming took 5 bases from V and 3 from J; bases not matched to a gene: 11. From germline, CDR1 is SQVTM and CDR2 ANQGSEA. The CDR3 DNA follows: TGCAGCGTTATAATAGGGGGACAGGGAGACTACGAGCAGTACTTC. Its translation: CSVIIGGQGDYEQYF.

This chain connects TRBV12-3 or TRBV12-4 to TRBJ1-5; maybe TRBD1 (5 bases). V dropped 8 bases and J dropped 3 bases, with 11 bases sitting between them. CDR3 length: 13 amino acids. Here the CDR3 reads CASEGRDNQPQHF. The CDR3 bases are TGTGCCAGCGAGGGCAGGGACAATCAGCCCCAGCATTTT.

Note on this clonotype: At one end the junction does not follow the germline gene, possibly because of a read error. The rearrangement uses TRBV29-1 and TRBJ2-2; possibly TRBD1 for D (6 bases). This CDR3 is 14 amino acids long. Germline CDR1 reads SQVTM; CDR2 reads ANQGSEA. The CDR3, as DNA: TGCAGCGTTGGCCGACAGGTGGACACCGGGGAGTTGTTTTTT. It translates to CSVGRQVDTGELFF.

The chain links TRBV7-2 to TRBJ2-7; D is possibly TRBD1 (5 bases). Trimming cost V 3 bases and J 3 bases, with 6 bases left between them. This CDR3 spans 12 amino acids. CDR1 and CDR2 (germline): SGHTA, FQGNSA. The DNA for the CDR3 is TGTGCCAGCAGCTTCCAGGGCTACGAGCAGTACTTC. This translates into CASSFQGYEQYF.

About this clonotype: Mismatch with germline at one junction end may stem from a read error. CDR3 sequence reads: CASRSNGANAGELFF. The CDR3 bases are TGTGCCAGCAGATCTAACGGGGCGAACGCCGGGGAGCTGTTTTTT. J is TRBJ2-2 and V is TRBV28; D could derive from TRBD1 or TRBD2 (5 bases each). This CDR3 has 15 amino acids. Per germline, CDR1 MDHEN and CDR2 SYDVKM.

The chain uses TRBV6-5 and TRBJ2-7; D is ambiguous. V was pared by 4 bases and J by 0 bases, with 10 bases between. Germline assignment: CDR1 MNHEY and CDR2 SVGAGI. This CDR3 comprises 14 residues. In nucleotides, the CDR3 is TGTGCCAGCAGTTGCGTGAGGAACTCCTACGAGCAGTACTTC. Its protein product is CASSCVRNSYEQYF.

V gene TRBV12-3 or TRBV12-4 combines with J gene TRBJ2-1; D may be TRBD2 (6 bases). V lost 8 bases, J lost 7 bases, and 24 bases lay in between. The CDR3 is 16 residues long. The CDR3 protein is CASFPGRQNSINEQFF. CDR3 in DNA: TGTGCCAGCTTCCCCGGGAGACAGAACTCGATTAATGAGCAGTTCTTC.

This clonotype appeared many times. V usage is TRBV19 and J usage is TRBJ1-4; TRBD1 aligns across 7 bases. The germline V gene has CDR1 LNHDA and CDR2 SQIVND (reference sequence). With V trimmed by 6 bases and J by 7 bases, 8 bases remained unmatched. The CDR3 loop spans 14 amino acids. Here the CDR3 reads CASRGRGQPEKLFF. In nucleotides, the CDR3 is TGTGCCAGTAGGGGAAGGGGACAGCCTGAAAAACTGTTTTTT.

On this clonotype: A read error may produce the germline difference seen at one junction end. CDR3 sequence (DNA): TGTGCTAGCAGCCGGGCAGGGTGGAGCTCCTACGAGCAGAACTTC. It codes for CASSRAGWSSYEQNF. This chain links TRBV11-1 with TRBJ2-7, with D perhaps TRBD1 (5 bases). This CDR3 comprises 15 residues. The germline gives CDR1 SGHAT, CDR2 FQDESV (reference sequence).

About this clonotype: It may be a read error: a sequence one base away is much more abundant. The rearrangement links TRBV30 to TRBJ1-1, with a weak D call TRBD1 (6 bases). The CDR3 spans 18 residues. The germline CDR1 and CDR2 sequences are GTSNPN and SVGIG (reference sequence). V was shortened by 0 bases and J by 5 bases, with 25 bases between the two germline ends. The CDR3 nucleotides read TGTGCCTGGAGTGTTGGGGGCGTATGGATGATCAAGAAGACTGAAGCTTTCTTT. Translated, it gives CAWSVGGVWMIKKTEAFF.

This clonotype was counted a single time. The chain employs TRBV4-2 and TRBJ1-1; the match to TRBD1 covers 8 bases. CDR3 length equals 15 residues. V shed 9 bases, J shed 2 bases, and the junction held 11 bases outside the gene matches. Germline CDR1 reads LGHNA; CDR2 reads YNFKEQ. CDR3 sequence (DNA): TGTGCCAGTAGCACAGAGGGACAGGTAAACACTGAAGCTTTCTTT. Amino acid sequence: CASSTEGQVNTEAFF.

A word on this clonotype: With a much larger clone just one base away, this may be a read error. The rearrangement uses TRBV5-6 and TRBJ2-3, with 8 bases aligning to TRBD1. The trim removed 1 base at V and 2 bases at J, leaving 6 bases unmatched. The CDR3 loop spans 16 amino acids. Per germline, CDR1 SGHDT and CDR2 YYEEEE. The CDR3 is CASSLYRGALTDTQYF. The CDR3 nucleotides are TGTGCCAGCAGCTTGTACAGGGGGGCCCTCACAGATACGCAGTATTTT.

This clonotype appeared a single time. The genes are TRBV28 and TRBJ2-5; TRBD2 matches 7 bases. J was trimmed by 1 base and V by 5 bases; bases with no gene match: 13. The germline V gene encodes CDR1 MDHEN and CDR2 SYDVKM. This CDR3 spans 17 amino acids. The CDR3 DNA is TGTGCCAGCAGTCCTCTCGAAGCGGGGAACATCCAAGAGACCCAGTACTTC. It specifies CASSPLEAGNIQETQYF.

Comments on this clonotype: A much larger clone lies one base from this, so it may be a read error. The CDR3 does not end in the conserved phenylalanine or tryptophan, so this is likely a read error. This chain connects TRBV16 to TRBJ1-1; D might be TRBD1 (5 bases). The CDR3 sequence is 14 residues long. Looked up from germline, CDR1 is KGHSY and CDR2 is FQNENV. V lost 5 bases and J lost 3, with 13 bases in between. CDR3 loop: CASSSDRGHTEAFL. The CDR3 DNA is TGTGCCAGCAGCTCGGATAGGGGTCACACTGAAGCTTTCCTT.

A remark on this clonotype: One junction end disagrees with the germline gene, perhaps due to a read error. The chain is built from TRBV6-6 and TRBJ2-3; TRBD2 matches 7 bases. The length of the CDR3 is 14 residues. Per germline, CDR1 MNHNY and CDR2 SVGAGI (reference sequence). CDR3 amino acids: CAGTPGGHTDTQYF. The CDR3 DNA is TGTGCCGGCACTCCGGGAGGCCACACGGATACGCAGTATTTC.

About this clonotype itself: This may be a read error: a much more frequent sequence differs by one nucleotide. The rearrangement joins TRBV28 to TRBJ1-1; D remains ambiguous. Germline CDR1 is MDHEN and CDR2 is SYDVKM. The CDR3 runs to 11 residues. CDR3 loop: CTSSRYREAFF. The CDR3 bases are TGTACCAGCAGCCGGTACCGCGAAGCTTTCTTT.

The chain links TRBV5-5 to TRBJ2-7; 7 nucleotides match TRBD2. Germline V lookup: CDR1 SGHKS, CDR2 YYEKEE (reference sequence). J was trimmed by 2 bases and V by 8 bases; bases with no gene match: 10. The CDR3 covers 14 residues. DNA for the CDR3: TGTGCCAGTAGCATGGCGGCGGGAGCCTACGAGCAGTACTTC. Its translation is CASSMAAGAYEQYF.

Remarks on this clonotype: One base away lies a much larger clone, so this may be a sequencing read error. The chain has TRBV5-8 and TRBJ2-2; 9 positions agree with TRBD1. The CDR3 is 15 amino acids. The junction had 8 bases not matched to a gene; V was cut back by 1 base and J by 10 bases. From germline, CDR1 is SGHTS and CDR2 YDEGEE. The CDR3 DNA reads TGTGCCAGCAGCTTGTTGTGGACAGGGGCCGAGGAGCTGTTTTTT. It is translated as CASSLLWTGAEELFF.